Listed below are T cell receptor beta chains from one sample, sequenced in a study of cytomegalovirus exposure and HLA in healthy donors. Clones were sequenced by immunoSEQ multiplex PCR, and TCRdb holds only the in-frame ones, with some missing. The sample includes hundreds of thousands of clones, 72% of them seen just once. Sequencing input: PBMCs. The receptors were gathered from a female donor in good health and CMV-seronegative. The CDR3 runs from the conserved cysteine through the conserved F or W. A D gene is named only where the DNA matches it firmly. Only some rows state a clone size, as once, few, many or a class for expanded clones.

cdr3_length j_call clone_size d_call v_call cdr3_aa cdr3_nt
15 TRBJ2-2 - - TRBV19 CASSQRVSNTGELFF TGTGCCAGTAGTCAGCGCGTTTCCAACACCGGGGAGCTGTTTTTT
12 TRBJ1-1 - TRBD1 TRBV6-6 CASSYTTGEAFF TGTGCCAGCAGTTATACGACAGGGGAAGCTTTCTTT
14 TRBJ2-3 - TRBD1 TRBV2 CASSRGQGADTQYF TGTGCCAGCAGCCGTGGACAGGGGGCGGATACGCAGTATTTT
11 TRBJ1-1 - - TRBV28 CASSFRAEAFF TGTGCCAGCAGTTTTCGGGCTGAAGCTTTCTTT
15 TRBJ2-7 few TRBD1 TRBV27 CASSLGQGRGYEQYF TGTGCCAGCAGTTTAGGACAGGGGCGGGGGTACGAGCAGTACTTC
16 TRBJ2-5 - TRBD2 TRBV7-3 CASSSPGLAGGETQYF TGTGCCAGCAGCTCCCCGGGACTAGCGGGAGGAGAGACCCAGTACTTC
13 TRBJ2-1 once - TRBV19 CASSISRGNEQFF TGTGCCAGTAGTATTTCCAGAGGCAATGAGCAGTTCTTC
11 TRBJ2-1 once - TRBV20-1 CSAPETTRQFF TGCAGTGCTCCCGAAACGACTAGACAGTTCTTC
16 TRBJ2-5 - TRBD1 TRBV2 CASSEGQGRFIETQYF TGTGCCAGCAGCGAGGGACAGGGGAGGTTTATTGAGACCCAGTACTTC
13 TRBJ1-2 few TRBD1 TRBV2 CASSQQGARGYTF TGTGCCAGCAGCCAACAGGGGGCGCGGGGCTACACCTTC
14 TRBJ1-2 - - TRBV7-9 CASSPKDRLDGYTF TGTGCCAGCAGCCCCAAAGACAGATTAGATGGCTACACCTTC
14 TRBJ2-3 - - TRBV5-1 CASSLGQTADTQYF TGCGCCAGCAGCTTGGGACAGACGGCAGATACGCAGTATTTT
16 TRBJ2-5 - TRBD2 TRBV9 CASSVQGGRVQETQYF TGTGCCAGCAGCGTACAGGGCGGGAGGGTCCAAGAGACCCAGTACTTC
13 TRBJ2-7 - TRBD1 TRBV7-9 CASSLAEGQGKDF TGTGCCAGCAGCTTAGCAGAGGGACAGGGAAAGGACTTC
12 TRBJ2-7 - TRBD2 TRBV11-3 CASSGGGYEQYF TGTGCCAGCAGCGGGGGGGGCTACGAGCAGTACTTC
14 TRBJ2-1 - - TRBV7-9 CASSFAGSYNEQFF TGTGCCAGCAGCTTCGCCGGGAGCTACAATGAGCAGTTCTTC
15 TRBJ2-7 - - TRBV15 CATSHFRGSAYEQYF TGTGCCACCAGCCACTTTAGGGGGAGTGCGTACGAGCAGTACTTC
13 TRBJ1-2 - - TRBV6-5 CASRDLANYGYTF TGTGCCAGCCGGGACTTAGCTAACTATGGCTACACCTTC
17 TRBJ2-2 - - TRBV7-8 CASSSPEGTRNTGELFF TGTGCCAGCAGCTCCCCGGAGGGGACGAGGAACACCGGGGAGCTGTTTTTT
14 TRBJ2-2 - - TRBV7-9 CASRLGTNTGELFF TGTGCCAGCAGGCTGGGCACCAACACCGGGGAGCTGTTTTTT
17 TRBJ2-6 - - TRBV7-6 CASSTKYYRAGANVLTF TGTGCCAGCAGCACTAAGTATTACAGGGCTGGGGCCAACGTCCTGACTTTC
14 TRBJ2-1 - TRBD2 TRBV19 CASRRGSSYNEQFF TGTGCCAGTAGGCGGGGGAGCTCCTACAATGAGCAGTTCTTC
17 TRBJ2-3 few TRBD1 TRBV5-6 CASSQEGQGREVDTQYF TGTGCCAGCAGCCAGGAGGGACAGGGGAGGGAAGTAGATACGCAGTATTTT
15 TRBJ2-7 - TRBD1 TRBV15 CATSRGQGGAYEQYF TGTGCCACCAGCAGGGGACAGGGGGGGGCCTACGAGCAGTACTTC
15 TRBJ1-4 - - TRBV27 CASKTSVWATEKLFF TGTGCCAGCAAAACCTCCGTGTGGGCTACGGAAAAACTGTTTTTT
15 TRBJ1-4 - TRBD1 TRBV5-1 CASSLGDSSHEKLFF TGCGCCAGCAGCTTGGGGGACAGTTCACATGAAAAACTGTTTTTT
13 TRBJ2-7 - TRBD2 TRBV29-1 CSVGTSGRHEQYF TGCAGCGTGGGGACTAGCGGGAGACACGAGCAGTACTTC
14 TRBJ1-2 - TRBD1 TRBV5-1 CASSSGQGAYGYTF TGCGCCAGCAGCTCGGGACAGGGGGCATATGGCTACACCTTC
12 TRBJ1-1 - - TRBV29-1 CSVGRFRDEAFF TGCAGCGTGGGGCGGTTTCGAGATGAAGCTTTCTTT